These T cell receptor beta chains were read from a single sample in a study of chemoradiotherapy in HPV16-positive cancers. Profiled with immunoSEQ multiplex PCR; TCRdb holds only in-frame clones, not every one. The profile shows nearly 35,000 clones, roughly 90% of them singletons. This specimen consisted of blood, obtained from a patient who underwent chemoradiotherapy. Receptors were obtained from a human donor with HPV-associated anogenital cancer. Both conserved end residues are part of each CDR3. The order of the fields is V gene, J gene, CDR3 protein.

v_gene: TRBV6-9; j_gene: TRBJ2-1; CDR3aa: CASSRTGGENEQFF
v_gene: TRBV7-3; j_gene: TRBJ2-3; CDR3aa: CASSLSLLAGGTDTQYF
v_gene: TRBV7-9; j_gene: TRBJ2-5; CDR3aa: CASSFRGTGKETQYF
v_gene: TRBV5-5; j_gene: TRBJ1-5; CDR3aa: CASSLTAGFYQPQHF
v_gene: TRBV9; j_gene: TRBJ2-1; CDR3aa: CASSVAGSPYNEQFF
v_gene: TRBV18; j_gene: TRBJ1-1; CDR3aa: CASSPWDTRDTEAFF
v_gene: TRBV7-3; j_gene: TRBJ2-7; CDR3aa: CASSPTSGDYEQYF
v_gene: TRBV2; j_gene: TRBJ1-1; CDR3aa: CATTLRFEAFF
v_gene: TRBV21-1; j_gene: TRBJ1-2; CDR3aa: CASSKGYSTYGYTF
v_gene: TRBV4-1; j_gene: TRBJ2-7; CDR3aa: CASSLTFDRPESYEQYF
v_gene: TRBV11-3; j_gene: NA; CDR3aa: CASSGGYEQYF
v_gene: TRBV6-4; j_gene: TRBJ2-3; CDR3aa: CASRKGQGSGSDTQYF
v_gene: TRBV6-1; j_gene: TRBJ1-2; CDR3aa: CASSERPPGPLPYGYTF
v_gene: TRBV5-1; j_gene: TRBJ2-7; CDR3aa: CASSLRGAYEQYF